The T cell receptor beta chain described here comes from a study of blood T cell repertoires in COVID-19. Across the study: Material from acute and convalescent COVID-19 was sourced from the United States, Italy and Spain.

Germline lookup yields CDR1 SGHNT and CDR2 YENEEA. This CDR3 has 15 amino acids. V lost 1 base and J lost 5, with 11 bases in between. Individuals drawn from some 25 US areas were about 18 to 95 years old. Using immunoSEQ multiplex PCR, the repertoire was profiled, and TCRdb retains in-frame clones only, with some absent. Here the sample spans a few hundred thousand clones, 80% to 85% being singletons. The gene calls are TRBV11-3 and TRBJ1-4; D is undetermined. The sequence was obtained from a man aged 45-65 years who had recovered from COVID-19. What was sequenced was PBMCs or T cells enriched from blood (not recorded which). In nucleotides, the CDR3 is TGTGCCAGCAGCTTAGTCGGCGGATTCAATGAAAAACTGTTTTTT. Its translation: CASSLVGGFNEKLFF.